The present entry profiles one TCR beta chain with its context. No antigen is known for it. These data originate in a study of CD8 T cells in Susac syndrome. Background on the study: The Susac syndrome patients were therapy-naive, on corticosteroids, or on intravenous immunoglobulin alone at blood draw. Findings of the study overall: In total CD8+ repertoires, 15 to 20 Susac-specific public clones were found, and a few in CD8+ TEMRA repertoires.

Deletions cut 3 bases from V and 0 bases from J, with 12 bases between. CDR1 is SGHAT and CDR2 is FQNNGV in the germline V gene. The CDR3 extends over 15 amino acids. With random hexamers, about 0.45 to 1 ug RNA was reverse transcribed. TCRdb called the immunoSEQ multiplex PCR reads again in MiXCR, with one record for every CDR3 protein. The sample includes 120,000 or so distinct CDR3 sequences, around 95% of them seen just once. From blood CD8+ and CD4+ T cells, the TCR beta chain was sequenced. Patients with Susac syndrome met diagnostic criteria defined recently for definite or probable disease. The chain recombines TRBV11-2 with TRBJ2-7; perhaps TRBD1 as D (6 bases). Sequencing was performed on CD8+ T cells from PBMCs. The receptor was derived from a human donor with Susac syndrome. The DNA for the CDR3 is TGTGCCAGCAGCTTTGGACAGATAAACTCCTACGAGCAGTACTTC. Its protein is CASSFGQINSYEQYF.